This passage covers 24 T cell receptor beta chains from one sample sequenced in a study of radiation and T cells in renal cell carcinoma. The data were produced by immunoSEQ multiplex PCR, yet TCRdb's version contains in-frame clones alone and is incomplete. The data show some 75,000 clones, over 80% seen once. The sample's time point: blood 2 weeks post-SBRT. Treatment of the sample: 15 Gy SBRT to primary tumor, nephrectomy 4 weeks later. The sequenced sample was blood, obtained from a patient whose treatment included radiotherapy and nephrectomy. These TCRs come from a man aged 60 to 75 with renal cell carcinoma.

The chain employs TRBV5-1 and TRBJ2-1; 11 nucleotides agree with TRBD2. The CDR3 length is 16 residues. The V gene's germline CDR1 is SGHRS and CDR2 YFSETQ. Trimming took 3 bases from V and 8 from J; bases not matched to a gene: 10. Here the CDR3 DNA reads TGCGCCAGCAGCTACCGACTAGCGGGAAGAGCGGATGAGCAGTTCTTC. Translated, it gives CASSYRLAGRADEQFF.

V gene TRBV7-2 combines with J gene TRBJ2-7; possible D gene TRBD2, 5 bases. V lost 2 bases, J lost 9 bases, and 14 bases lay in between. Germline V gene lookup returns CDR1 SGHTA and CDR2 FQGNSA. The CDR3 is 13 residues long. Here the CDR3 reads CASSLTPQAAQYF. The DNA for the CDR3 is TGTGCCAGCAGCTTAACTCCCCAAGCGGCGCAGTACTTC.

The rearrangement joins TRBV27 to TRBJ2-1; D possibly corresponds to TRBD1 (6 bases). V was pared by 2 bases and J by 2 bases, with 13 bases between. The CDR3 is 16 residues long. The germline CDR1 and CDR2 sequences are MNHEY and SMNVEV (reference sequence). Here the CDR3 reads CASSLGGRGTYNEQFF. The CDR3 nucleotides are TGTGCCAGCAGTTTAGGCGGCAGGGGAACCTACAATGAGCAGTTCTTC.

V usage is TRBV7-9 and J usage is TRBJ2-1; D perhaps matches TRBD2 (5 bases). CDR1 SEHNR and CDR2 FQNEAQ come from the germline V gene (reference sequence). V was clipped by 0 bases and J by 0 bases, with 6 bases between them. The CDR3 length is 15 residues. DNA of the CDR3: TGTGCCAGCAGCTTAGCGGGGAGCTCCTACAATGAGCAGTTCTTC. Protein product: CASSLAGSSYNEQFF.

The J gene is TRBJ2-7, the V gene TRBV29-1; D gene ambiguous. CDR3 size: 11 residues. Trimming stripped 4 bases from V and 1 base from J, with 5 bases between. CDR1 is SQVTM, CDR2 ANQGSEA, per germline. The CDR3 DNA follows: TGCAGCGTTGTAGGGTCCTACGAGCAGTACTTC. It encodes CSVVGSYEQYF.

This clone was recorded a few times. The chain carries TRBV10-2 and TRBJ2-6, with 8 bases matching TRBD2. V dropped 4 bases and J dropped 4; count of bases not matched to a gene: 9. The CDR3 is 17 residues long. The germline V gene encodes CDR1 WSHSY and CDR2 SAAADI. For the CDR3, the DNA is TGCGCCAGCAGTGGACTGGGGACTAGGGCCGGGGCCAACGTCCTGACTTTC. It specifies CASSGLGTRAGANVLTF.

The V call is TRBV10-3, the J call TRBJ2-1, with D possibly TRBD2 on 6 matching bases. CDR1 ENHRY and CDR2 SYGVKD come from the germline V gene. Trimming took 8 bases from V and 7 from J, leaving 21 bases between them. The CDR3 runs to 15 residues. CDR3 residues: CAIGRNVGTFNEQFF. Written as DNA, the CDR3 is TGTGCCATCGGAAGGAATGTCGGGACTTTTAATGAGCAGTTCTTC.

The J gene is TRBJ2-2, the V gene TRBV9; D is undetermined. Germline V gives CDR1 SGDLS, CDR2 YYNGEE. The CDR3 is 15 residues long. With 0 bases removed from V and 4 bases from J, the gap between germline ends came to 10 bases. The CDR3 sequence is CASSVDRAVTGELFF. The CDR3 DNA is TGTGCCAGCAGCGTAGATAGGGCCGTCACCGGGGAGCTGTTTTTT.

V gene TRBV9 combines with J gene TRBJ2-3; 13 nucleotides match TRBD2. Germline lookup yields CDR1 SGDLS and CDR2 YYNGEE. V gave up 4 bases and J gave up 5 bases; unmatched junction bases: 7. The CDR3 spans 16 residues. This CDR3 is CASSPPGLAGQDTQYF. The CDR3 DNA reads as TGTGCCAGCAGCCCTCCGGGACTAGCGGGACAAGATACGCAGTATTTT.

The CDR3 is CASTETGWYEQYF. In DNA form, the CDR3 reads TGTGCCAGCACCGAGACAGGGTGGTACGAGCAGTACTTC. The chain couples TRBV28 to TRBJ2-7; 7 nucleotides agree with TRBD1. V trimming: 7 bases; J trimming: 4 bases; junction bases outside the gene matches: 7. The CDR3 is 13 amino acids. Germline loops: CDR1 MDHEN, CDR2 SYDVKM.

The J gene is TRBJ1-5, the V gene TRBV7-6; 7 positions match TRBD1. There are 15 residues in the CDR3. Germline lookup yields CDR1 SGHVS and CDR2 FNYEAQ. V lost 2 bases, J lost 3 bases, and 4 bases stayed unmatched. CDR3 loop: CASSLNRGYNQPQHF. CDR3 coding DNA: TGTGCCAGCAGCTTAAACAGGGGCTACAATCAGCCCCAGCATTTT.

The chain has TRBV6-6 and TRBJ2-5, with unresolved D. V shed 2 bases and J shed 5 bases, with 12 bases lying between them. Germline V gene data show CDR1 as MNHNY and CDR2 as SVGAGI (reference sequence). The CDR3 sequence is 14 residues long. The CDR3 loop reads CASSYGPSPETQYF. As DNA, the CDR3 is TGTGCCAGCAGTTACGGACCCAGTCCCGAGACCCAGTACTTC.

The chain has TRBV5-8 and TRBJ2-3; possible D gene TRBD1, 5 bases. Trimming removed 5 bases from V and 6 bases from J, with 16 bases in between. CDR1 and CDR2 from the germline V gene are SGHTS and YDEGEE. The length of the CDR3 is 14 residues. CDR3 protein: CASRIPHRSDTQYF. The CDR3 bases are TGTGCCAGCAGGATACCCCACAGGTCGGATACGCAGTATTTT.

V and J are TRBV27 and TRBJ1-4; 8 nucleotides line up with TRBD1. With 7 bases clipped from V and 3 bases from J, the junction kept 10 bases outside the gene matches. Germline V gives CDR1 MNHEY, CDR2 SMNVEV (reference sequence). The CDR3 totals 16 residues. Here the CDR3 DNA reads TGTGCCAGCAAGACAGGGGCCCGGAGATCTAATGAAAAACTGTTTTTT. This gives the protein CASKTGARRSNEKLFF.

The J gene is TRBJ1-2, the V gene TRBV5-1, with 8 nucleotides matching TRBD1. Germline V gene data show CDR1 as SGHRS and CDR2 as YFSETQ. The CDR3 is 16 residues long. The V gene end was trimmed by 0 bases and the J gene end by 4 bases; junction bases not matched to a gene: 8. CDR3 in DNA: TGCGCCAGCAGCTTGGACACCACAGGGGGGATCTATGGCTACACCTTC. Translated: CASSLDTTGGIYGYTF.

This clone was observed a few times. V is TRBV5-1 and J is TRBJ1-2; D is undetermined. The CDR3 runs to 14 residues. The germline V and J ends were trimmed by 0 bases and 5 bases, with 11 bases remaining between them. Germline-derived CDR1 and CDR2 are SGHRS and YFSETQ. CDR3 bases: TGCGCCAGCAGCTTGGTATCGCCGGGGTATGGCTACACCTTC. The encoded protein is CASSLVSPGYGYTF.

Here the CDR3 DNA reads TGTGCCAGCAGCTTACAGGGAAGCAATCAGCCCCAGCATTTT. Translation gives CASSLQGSNQPQHF. V usage is TRBV7-8 and J usage is TRBJ1-5, with D possibly matching TRBD1 (5 bases). The V gene lost 2 bases and the J gene lost 1 base, with 6 bases spanning the gap. Germline V lookup: CDR1 SGHVS, CDR2 FQNEAQ. The CDR3 sequence is 14 residues long.

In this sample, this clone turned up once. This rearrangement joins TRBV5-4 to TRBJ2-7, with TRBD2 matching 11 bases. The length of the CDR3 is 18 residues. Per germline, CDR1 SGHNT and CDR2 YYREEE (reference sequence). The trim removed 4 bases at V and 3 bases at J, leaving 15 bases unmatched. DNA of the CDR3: TGTGCCAGCAGCAATCCCGGGACTAGCGGTTATTTGAGCTACGAGCAGTACTTC. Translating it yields CASSNPGTSGYLSYEQYF.

In DNA form, the CDR3 reads TGTGCCAGCAGCTTGGACACTAGCAGGCAGTTCTTC. Translating it yields CASSLDTSRQFF. J is TRBJ2-1 and V is TRBV5-8; D may be TRBD2 (6 bases). The CDR3 sequence is 12 residues long. Looked up from germline, CDR1 is SGHTS and CDR2 is YDEGEE. The V end was cut by 0 bases, the J end by 12 bases, with 10 bases between.

In DNA form, the CDR3 reads TGTGCCAGCACCCCGCCCGTATACACCGGGGAGCTGTTTTTT. Amino acid sequence: CASTPPVYTGELFF. The gene calls are TRBV6-1 and TRBJ2-2, with unresolved D. The V end lost 7 bases, the J end lost 3 bases, and 12 bases lay between the germline ends. The CDR3 contains 14 residues. Germline V gives CDR1 MNHNS, CDR2 SASEGT.

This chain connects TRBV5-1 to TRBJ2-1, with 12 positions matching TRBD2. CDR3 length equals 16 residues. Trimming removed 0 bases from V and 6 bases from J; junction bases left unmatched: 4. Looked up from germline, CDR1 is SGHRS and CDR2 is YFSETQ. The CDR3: CASSLGTSGTSNEQFF. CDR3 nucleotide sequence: TGCGCCAGCAGCTTGGGGACTAGCGGGACATCCAATGAGCAGTTCTTC.

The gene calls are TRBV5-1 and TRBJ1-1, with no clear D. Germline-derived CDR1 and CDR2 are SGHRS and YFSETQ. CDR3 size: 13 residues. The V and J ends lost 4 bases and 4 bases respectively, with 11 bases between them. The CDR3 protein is CASSREGSTEAFF. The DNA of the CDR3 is TGCGCCAGCAGCCGAGAGGGTAGCACTGAAGCTTTCTTT. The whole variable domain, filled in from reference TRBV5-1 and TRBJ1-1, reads KAGVTQTPRYLIKTRGQQVTLSCSPISGHRSVSWYQQTPGQGLQFLFEYFSETQRNKGNFPGRFSGRQFSNSRSEMNVSTLELGDSALYLCASSREGSTEAFFGQGTRLTVV.

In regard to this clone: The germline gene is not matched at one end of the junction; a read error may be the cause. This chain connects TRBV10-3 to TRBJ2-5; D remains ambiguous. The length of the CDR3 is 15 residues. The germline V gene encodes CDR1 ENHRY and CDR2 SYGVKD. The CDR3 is CAISELSGLQKTQYF. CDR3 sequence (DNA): TGTGCCATCAGTGAACTGTCAGGTCTCCAAAAGACCCAGTACTTC.

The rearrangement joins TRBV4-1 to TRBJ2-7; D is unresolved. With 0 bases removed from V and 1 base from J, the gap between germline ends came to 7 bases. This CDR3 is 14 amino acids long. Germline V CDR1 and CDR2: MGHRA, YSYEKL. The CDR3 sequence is CASSQESPSYEQYF. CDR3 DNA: TGCGCCAGCAGCCAAGAGAGTCCTTCCTACGAGCAGTACTTC.